This entry is about one T cell receptor (beta chain). Its target is unknown. One end of the junction is discordant with germline, which a read error may explain. This CDR3 has 11 residues. CDR1 is MDHEN, CDR2 SYDVKM, per germline. The sample is drawn from a study of shared clonotypes between healthy human individuals. Study observations and caveats: Non-shared clonotypes had lower generation probabilities than those shared by all four donors. Sequencing depth was expected to affect clonotype sharing among donors.

Only in-frame clones appear in the TCRdb table, and some are missing; sequencing was by immunoSEQ multiplex PCR. In the table there are approximately 500,000 clones, 96% of which are singletons. This clonotype originated in a woman aged 25 to 39 in good health. The sequenced material came from naive CD4+ T cells sorted from blood. Subset: CD45RA+ positively selected. This chain joins TRBV28 and TRBJ2-7; D is unresolved. Here the CDR3 reads CASSASGSWYF. CDR3 nucleotide sequence: TGTGCCAGCAGTGCTTCAGGATCCTGGTATTTC.